This T cell receptor (beta chain) was profiled in a study of Graves' ophthalmopathy and Graves' hyperthyroidism. The wider study: Peripheral blood collection took place at initial diagnosis, before any treatment. Regarding the study as a whole: Among thyroid clonotypes expanded above 0.001 frequency, most also appeared in blood.

On this clonotype itself: Its antigen is as yet unknown.

Investigators amplified TCR beta CDR3 regions from RNA transcripts. First-round RT-PCR relied on HTBI primers, and a second-round multiplex PCR came next. TCRdb itself ran the multiplex PCR reads through MiXCR, one entry per CDR3 protein. The sample includes 300,000 to 500,000 distinct CDR3 sequences, roughly 15% of them seen just once. V was shortened by 5 bases and J by 6 bases, with 11 bases between the two germline ends. Germline V gene sequence: CDR1 MRHNA, CDR2 SNTAGT. This CDR3 region has 12 residues. This sequence joins TRBV6-4 and TRBJ2-7; D remains unclear. This clonotype was obtained from a woman aged 18-29 years with stable Graves' hyperthyroidism. The sequenced material came from peripheral blood. DNA for the CDR3: TGTGCCAGCAGTTATCAACCCTCCGAGCAGTACTTC. Protein sequence: CASSYQPSEQYF.